The TCR beta chain described here comes from a study of T cell repertoires in cytomegalovirus infection. Study-wide findings and caveats: Dominating the ex vivo response were TCR beta clonotypes that were CMV-specific and HLA-C-restricted.

V was pared by 0 bases and J by 7 bases, with 8 bases of the junction left unmatched. Germline CDR1 reads DFQATT; CDR2 reads SNEGSKA (reference sequence). This CDR3 spans 15 amino acids. TCRdb used MiXCR to reprocess the reads, holding one entry per CDR3 protein. The repertoire includes around 300,000 distinct CDR3 sequences, about 23% of them detected once, and about 15% sits in the top ten. This clonotype was seen more than once but under ten times. As yet, its antigen is unknown. The material sequenced was PBMCs. The clonotype originates from a human donor in good health (CMV status not recorded). Some clones in this sample may be carry-over from other donors' samples. V and J are TRBV20-1 and TRBJ2-7; 11 bases map to TRBD2. CDR3 sequence: CSARELAGGGLEQYF. The CDR3 DNA reads as TGCAGTGCTAGAGAGCTAGCGGGGGGAGGCCTGGAGCAGTACTTC.